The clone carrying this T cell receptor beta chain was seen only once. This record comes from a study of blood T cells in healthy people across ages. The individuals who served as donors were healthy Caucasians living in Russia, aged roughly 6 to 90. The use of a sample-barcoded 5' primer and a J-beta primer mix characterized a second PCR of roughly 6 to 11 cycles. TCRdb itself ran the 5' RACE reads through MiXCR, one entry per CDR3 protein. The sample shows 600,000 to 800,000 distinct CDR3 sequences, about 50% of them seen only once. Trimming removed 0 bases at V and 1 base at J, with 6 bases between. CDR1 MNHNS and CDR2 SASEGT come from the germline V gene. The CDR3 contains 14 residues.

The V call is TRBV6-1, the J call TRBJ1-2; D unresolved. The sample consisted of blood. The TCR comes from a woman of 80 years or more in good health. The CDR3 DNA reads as TGTGCCAGCAGTGAAGCCTTTTTTAACTATGGCTACACCTTC. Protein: CASSEAFFNYGYTF.